This TCR beta chain derives from a study of blood T cell repertoires in COVID-19. The overall study: The study drew acute and convalescent COVID-19 samples from the United States, Italy and Spain.

The data were produced by immunoSEQ multiplex PCR, yet TCRdb's version contains in-frame clones alone and is incomplete. The sample has approximately 150,000 clones, under 80% seen once. Material for sequencing was peripheral blood. This receptor was identified in a man aged 55-75 years with acute or convalescent COVID-19.

CDR3 protein: CASRLARTGVNAGANVLTF. The CDR3 bases are TGTGCAAGTCGCTTAGCTAGGACAGGGGTAAACGCTGGGGCCAACGTCCTGACTTTC. The chain recombines TRBV12-2 with TRBJ2-6; the tabulated D call, TRBD1, remains unverified against the DNA. TRBV12-2 is a documented pseudogene. This CDR3 contains 19 residues.